This TCR beta chain was recovered during a study of T cells of healthy individuals. Germline V CDR1 and CDR2: MGHRA, YSYEKL. This CDR3 comprises 19 residues. V was pared by 3 bases and J by 5 bases, with 23 bases between. TCRdb reanalysed the 5' RACE reads using MiXCR and keeps one entry per CDR3 protein. Of tens of thousands of distinct CDR3 sequences in the sample, approximately 5.4% were seen once. This clonotype was seen a handful of times. The rearrangement uses TRBV4-1 and TRBJ1-6; tentatively, D is TRBD1 (6 bases). This sequence was found in a female donor in good health. The CDR3 is CASSHPIPGHLKNNSPLHF. As DNA, the CDR3 is TGCGCCAGCAGCCACCCCATACCGGGACACCTGAAAAATAATTCACCCCTCCACTTT.